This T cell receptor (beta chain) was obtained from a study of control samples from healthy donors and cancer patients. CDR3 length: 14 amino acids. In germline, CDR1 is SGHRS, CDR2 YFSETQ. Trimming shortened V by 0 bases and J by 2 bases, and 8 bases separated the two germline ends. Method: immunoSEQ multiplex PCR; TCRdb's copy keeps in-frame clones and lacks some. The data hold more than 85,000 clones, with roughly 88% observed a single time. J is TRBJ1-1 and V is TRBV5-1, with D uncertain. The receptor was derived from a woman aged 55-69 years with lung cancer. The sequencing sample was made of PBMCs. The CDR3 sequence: CASSLDAGNTEAFF. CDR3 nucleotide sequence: TGCGCCAGCAGCTTGGACGCGGGAAACACTGAAGCTTTCTTT.